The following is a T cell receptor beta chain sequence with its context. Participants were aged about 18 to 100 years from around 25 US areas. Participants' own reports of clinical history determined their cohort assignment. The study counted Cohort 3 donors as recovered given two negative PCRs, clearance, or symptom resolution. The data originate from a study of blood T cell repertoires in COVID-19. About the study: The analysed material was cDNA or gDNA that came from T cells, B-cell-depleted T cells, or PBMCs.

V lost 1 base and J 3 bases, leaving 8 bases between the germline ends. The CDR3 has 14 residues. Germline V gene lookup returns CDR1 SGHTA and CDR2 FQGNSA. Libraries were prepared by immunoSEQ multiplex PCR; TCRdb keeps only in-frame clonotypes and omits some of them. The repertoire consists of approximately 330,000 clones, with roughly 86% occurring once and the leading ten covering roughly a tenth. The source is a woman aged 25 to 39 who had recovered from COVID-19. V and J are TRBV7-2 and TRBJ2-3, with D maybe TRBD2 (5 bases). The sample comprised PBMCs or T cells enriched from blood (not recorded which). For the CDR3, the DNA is TGTGCCAGCAGCTTAGACACTAGGACAGATACGCAGTATTTT. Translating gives CASSLDTRTDTQYF.